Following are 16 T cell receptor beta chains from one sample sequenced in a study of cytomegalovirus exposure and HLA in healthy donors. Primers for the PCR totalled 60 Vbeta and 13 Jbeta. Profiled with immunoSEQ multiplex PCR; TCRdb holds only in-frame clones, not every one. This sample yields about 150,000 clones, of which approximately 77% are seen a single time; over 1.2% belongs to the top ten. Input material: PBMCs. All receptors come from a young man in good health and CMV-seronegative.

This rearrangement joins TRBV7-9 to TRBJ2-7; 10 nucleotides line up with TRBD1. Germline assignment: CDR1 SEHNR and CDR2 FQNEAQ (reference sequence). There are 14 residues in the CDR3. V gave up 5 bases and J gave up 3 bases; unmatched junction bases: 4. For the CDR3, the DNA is TGTGCCAGCAGCCCGGACAGGGGGGACTACGAGCAGTACTTC. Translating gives CASSPDRGDYEQYF.

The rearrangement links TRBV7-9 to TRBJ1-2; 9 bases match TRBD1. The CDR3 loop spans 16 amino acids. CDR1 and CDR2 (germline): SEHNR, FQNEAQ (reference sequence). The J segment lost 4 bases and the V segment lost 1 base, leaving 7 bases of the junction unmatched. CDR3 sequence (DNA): TGTGCCAGCAGCTTAGTGGGGACAGGGCTTCGCTATGGCTACACCTTC. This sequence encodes CASSLVGTGLRYGYTF.

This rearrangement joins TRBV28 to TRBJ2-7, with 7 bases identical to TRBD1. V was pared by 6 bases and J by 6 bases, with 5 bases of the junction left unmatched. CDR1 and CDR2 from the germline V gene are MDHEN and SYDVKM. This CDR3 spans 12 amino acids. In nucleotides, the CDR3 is TGTGCCAGCAGGGAAGGGGGCGCCGAGCAGTACTTC. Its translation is CASREGGAEQYF.

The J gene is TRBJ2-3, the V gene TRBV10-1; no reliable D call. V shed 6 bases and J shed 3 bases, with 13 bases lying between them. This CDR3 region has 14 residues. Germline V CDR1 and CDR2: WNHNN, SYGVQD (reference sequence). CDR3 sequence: CASSPTVITDTQYF. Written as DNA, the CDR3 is TGCGCCAGCAGCCCGACTGTGATAACAGATACGCAGTATTTT.

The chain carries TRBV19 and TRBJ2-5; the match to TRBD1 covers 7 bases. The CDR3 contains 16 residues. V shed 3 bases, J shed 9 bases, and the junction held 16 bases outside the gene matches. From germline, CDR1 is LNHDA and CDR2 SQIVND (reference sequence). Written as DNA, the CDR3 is TGTGCCAGTAGTATCAAACAGGGGTTGGATGTGAGGTCCCAGTACTTC. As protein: CASSIKQGLDVRSQYF.

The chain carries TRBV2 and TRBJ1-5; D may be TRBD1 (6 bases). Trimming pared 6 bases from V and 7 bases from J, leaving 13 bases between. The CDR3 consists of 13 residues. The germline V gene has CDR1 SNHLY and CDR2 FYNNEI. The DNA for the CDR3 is TGTGCCAGCAGCTTTGAGGGGGACCAGCCCCAGCATTTT. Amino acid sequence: CASSFEGDQPQHF.

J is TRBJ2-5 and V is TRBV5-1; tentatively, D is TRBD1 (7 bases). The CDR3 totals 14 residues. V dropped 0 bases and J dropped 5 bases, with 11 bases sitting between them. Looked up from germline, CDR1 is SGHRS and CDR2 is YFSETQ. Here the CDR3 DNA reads TGCGCCAGCAGCTTGGCCCCAGGGGGGGAGACCCAGTACTTC. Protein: CASSLAPGGETQYF. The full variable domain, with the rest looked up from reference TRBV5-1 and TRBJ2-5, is KAGVTQTPRYLIKTRGQQVTLSCSPISGHRSVSWYQQTPGQGLQFLFEYFSETQRNKGNFPGRFSGRQFSNSRSEMNVSTLELGDSALYLCASSLAPGGETQYFGPGTRLLVL.

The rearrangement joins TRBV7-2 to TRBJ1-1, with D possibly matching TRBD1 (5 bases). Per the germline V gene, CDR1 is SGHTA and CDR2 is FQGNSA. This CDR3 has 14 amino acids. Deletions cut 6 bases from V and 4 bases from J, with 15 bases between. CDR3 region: CASRGASVSTEAFF. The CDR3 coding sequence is TGTGCCAGCAGAGGGGCTTCGGTGAGCACTGAAGCTTTCTTT. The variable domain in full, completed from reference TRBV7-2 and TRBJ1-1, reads GAGVSQSPSNKVTEKGKDVELRCDPISGHTALYWYRQSLGQGLEFLIYFQGNSAPDKSGLPSDRFSAERTGGSVSTLTIQRTQQEDSAVYLCASRGASVSTEAFFGQGTRLTVV.

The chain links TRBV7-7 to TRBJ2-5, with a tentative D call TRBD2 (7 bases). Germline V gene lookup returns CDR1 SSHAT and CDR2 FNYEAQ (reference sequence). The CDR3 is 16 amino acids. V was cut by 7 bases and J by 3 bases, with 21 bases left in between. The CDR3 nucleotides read TGTGCCAGCACCCTAGGGGGGGCACTTGGGGAAGAGACCCAGTACTTC. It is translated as CASTLGGALGEETQYF.

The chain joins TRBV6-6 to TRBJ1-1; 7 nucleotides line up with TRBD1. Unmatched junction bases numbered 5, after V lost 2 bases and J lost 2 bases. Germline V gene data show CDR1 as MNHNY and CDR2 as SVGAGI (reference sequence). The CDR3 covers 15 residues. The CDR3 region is CASSYVQGFNTEAFF. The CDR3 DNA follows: TGTGCCAGCAGTTACGTACAGGGGTTCAACACTGAAGCTTTCTTT.

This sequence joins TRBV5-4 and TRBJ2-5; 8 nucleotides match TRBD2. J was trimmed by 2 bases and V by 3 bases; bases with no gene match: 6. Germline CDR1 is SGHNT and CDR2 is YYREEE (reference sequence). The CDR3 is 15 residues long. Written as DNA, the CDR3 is TGTGCCAGCAGCTCTTCCTTAGCGGGGCAAGAGACCCAGTACTTC. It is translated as CASSSSLAGQETQYF. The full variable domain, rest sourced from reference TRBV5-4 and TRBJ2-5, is ETGVTQSPTHLIKTRGQQVTLRCSSQSGHNTVSWYQQALGQGPQFIFQYYREEENGRGNFPPRFSGLQFPNYSSELNVNALELDDSALYLCASSSSLAGQETQYFGPGTRLLVL.

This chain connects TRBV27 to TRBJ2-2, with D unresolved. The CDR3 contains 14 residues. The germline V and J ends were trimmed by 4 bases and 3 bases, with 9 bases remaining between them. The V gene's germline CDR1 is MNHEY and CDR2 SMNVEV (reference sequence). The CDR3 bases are TGTGCCAGCAGTTCTAAGTGGTACACCGGGGAGCTGTTTTTT. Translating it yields CASSSKWYTGELFF.

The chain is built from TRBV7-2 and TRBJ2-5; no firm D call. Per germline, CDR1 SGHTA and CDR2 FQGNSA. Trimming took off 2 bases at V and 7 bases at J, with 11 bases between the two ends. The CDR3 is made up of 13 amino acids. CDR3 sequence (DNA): TGTGCCAGCAGCTTAATGGCCTCGGGGACCCAGTACTTC. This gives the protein CASSLMASGTQYF.

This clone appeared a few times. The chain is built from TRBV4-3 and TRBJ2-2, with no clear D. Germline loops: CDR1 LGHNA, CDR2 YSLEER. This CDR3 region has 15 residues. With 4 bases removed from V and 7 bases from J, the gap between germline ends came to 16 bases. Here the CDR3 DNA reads TGCGCCAGCAGCCTAAACCCAACCTCGGGCGGGGAGCTGTTTTTT. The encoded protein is CASSLNPTSGGELFF.

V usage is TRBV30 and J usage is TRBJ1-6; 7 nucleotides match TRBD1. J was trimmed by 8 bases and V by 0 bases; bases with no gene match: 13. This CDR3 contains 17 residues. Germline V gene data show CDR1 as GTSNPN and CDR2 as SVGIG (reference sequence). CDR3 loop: CAWSVGQSNPGDSPLHF. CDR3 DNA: TGTGCCTGGAGTGTGGGACAGTCCAACCCGGGGGATTCACCCCTCCACTTT.

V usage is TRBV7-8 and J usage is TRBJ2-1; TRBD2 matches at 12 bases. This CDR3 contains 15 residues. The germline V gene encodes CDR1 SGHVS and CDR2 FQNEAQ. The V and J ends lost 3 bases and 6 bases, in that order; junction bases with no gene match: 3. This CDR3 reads CASSLASGRGNEQFF. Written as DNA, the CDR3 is TGTGCCAGCAGCTTGGCTAGCGGGAGGGGCAATGAGCAGTTCTTC.